Detailed here is one TCR beta chain. This clone was detected once. The clone's antigen remains unknown. It has no much larger one-base neighbor in the sample; base qualities were not kept. Library prep was done by the immunoSEQ multiplex PCR assay. Entries here come from immuneACCESS through TCRdb and include only in-frame sequences with V and J called. Some clones fail to appear in such tables; in the studies checked, an unresolved V gene covers under half of the shortfall, and the cause of the remainder is unknown. The sample records about 120,000 clones, approximately 92% of which are singletons. The ten largest clonotypes hold 0.55% to 0.65% of the sample. The sample is drawn from a study of control samples from healthy donors and cancer patients (dated by TCRdb to between 2020 and 2021). At the junction V is shortened by 1 base and J by 7 bases, with 7 bases in between. Spanning cysteine to phenylalanine, the CDR3 consists of 12 amino acids. Here the CDR3 DNA is all that survives: 36 bases in frame from base 1. As encoded in the germline V gene, CDR1 is MGHDK while CDR2 is SYGVNS.

The chain is encoded by TRBV25-1 joined to TRBJ1-2, with no confidently assigned D gene. This sequence was found in an older man with head and neck cancer. The source material was PBMCs. The DNA reads as follows: TGTGCCAGCAGTGAATGGGTAGGTGGCTACACCTTC. It codes for CASSEWVGGYTF.